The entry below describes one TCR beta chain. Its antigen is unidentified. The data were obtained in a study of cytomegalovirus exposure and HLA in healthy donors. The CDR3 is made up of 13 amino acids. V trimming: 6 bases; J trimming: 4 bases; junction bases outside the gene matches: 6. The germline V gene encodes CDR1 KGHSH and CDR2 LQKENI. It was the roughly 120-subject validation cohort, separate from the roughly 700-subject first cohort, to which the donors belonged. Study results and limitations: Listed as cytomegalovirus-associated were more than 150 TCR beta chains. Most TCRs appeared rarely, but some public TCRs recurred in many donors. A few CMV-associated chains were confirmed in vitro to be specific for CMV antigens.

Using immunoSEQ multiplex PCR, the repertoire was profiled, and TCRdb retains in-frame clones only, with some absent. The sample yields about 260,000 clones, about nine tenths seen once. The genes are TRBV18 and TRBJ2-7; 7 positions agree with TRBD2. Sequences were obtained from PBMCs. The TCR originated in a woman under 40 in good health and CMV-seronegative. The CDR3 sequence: CASSKGGEYEQYF. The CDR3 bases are TGTGCCAGCTCCAAGGGAGGGGAGTACGAGCAGTACTTC.